This T cell receptor (beta chain) was recovered during a study of PD-1 blockade in classical Hodgkin lymphoma. Germline CDR1 is SGHRS and CDR2 is YFSETQ. This CDR3 spans 15 amino acids. V lost 4 bases and J 0 bases, leaving 13 bases between the germline ends. Clones were sequenced by immunoSEQ multiplex PCR, and TCRdb holds only the in-frame ones, with some missing. In the table there are 25,000 to 35,000 clones, roughly 70% of which are singletons. All the patients suffered relapse after autologous stem cell transplantation, and brentuximab vedotin exposure differed. The receptor comes from a human donor with classical Hodgkin lymphoma. The source material was peripheral blood mononuclear cells (PBMCs), sampled before the second cycle of nivolumab. The chain is built from TRBV5-1 and TRBJ1-2; weak D call: TRBD1 (6 bases). CDR3 sequence reads: CASSPGQNTNYGYTF. CDR3 DNA: TGCGCCAGCAGCCCAGGACAGAATACTAACTATGGCTACACCTTC.